Following are 28 T cell receptor beta chains from one sample sequenced in a study of blood T cell repertoires in COVID-19. Using immunoSEQ multiplex PCR, the repertoire was profiled, and TCRdb retains in-frame clones only, with some absent. The table shows about 100,000 clones, with roughly 88% occurring only once. The sequencing input was peripheral blood. Source of these receptors: a human donor in a cohort sampled during active COVID-19.

The chain links TRBV27 to TRBJ1-2, with D tentatively TRBD1 (5 bases). The CDR3 has 15 amino acids. V was cut by 5 bases and J by 4 bases, with 17 bases left in between. Looked up from germline, CDR1 is MNHEY and CDR2 is SMNVEV (reference sequence). The CDR3 is CASSRPGDPGYGYTF. CDR3 sequence (DNA): TGTGCCAGCAGTCGCCCGGGGGATCCTGGCTATGGCTACACCTTC.

The count of this clone is one. CDR3 protein: CASSFRETQYF. DNA of the CDR3: TGTGCCAGCAGCTTCAGGGAGACCCAGTACTTC. This chain links TRBV5-5 with TRBJ2-5; no clear D. Germline V gene sequence: CDR1 SGHKS, CDR2 YYEKEE (reference sequence). V was shortened by 2 bases and J by 5 bases, with 4 bases between the two germline ends. This CDR3 spans 11 amino acids.

This clone turned up a few times. This chain connects TRBV12-3 or TRBV12-4 to TRBJ2-1; a weak D match, TRBD2 (5 bases). The CDR3 spans 12 residues. Trimming shortened V by 6 bases and J by 10 bases, and 13 bases separated the two germline ends. The CDR3 DNA sequence: TGTGCCAGCAGCCGCGGCGGGTTCGAGCAGTTCTTC. Its translation is CASSRGGFEQFF.

Turning to this clone: Other DNA sequences in this sample translate to the same CDR3. The gene calls are TRBV5-1 and TRBJ2-5, with a possible D match to TRBD1 (6 bases). Germline V gene sequence: CDR1 SGHRS, CDR2 YFSETQ. The germline V and J ends were trimmed by 4 bases and 2 bases, with 9 bases remaining between them. This CDR3 has 13 amino acids. Written as DNA, the CDR3 is TGCGCCAGCAGCCCAGGACAGCAAGAGACCCAGTACTTC. It yields the protein CASSPGQQETQYF. Full variable domain (remainder filled in from reference TRBV5-1 and TRBJ2-5): KAGVTQTPRYLIKTRGQQVTLSCSPISGHRSVSWYQQTPGQGLQFLFEYFSETQRNKGNFPGRFSGRQFSNSRSEMNVSTLELGDSALYLCASSPGQQETQYFGPGTRLLVL.

This chain uses TRBV6-1 with TRBJ1-5; D unresolved. V was cut by 0 bases and J by 4 bases, with 10 bases left in between. Germline values: CDR1 MNHNS, CDR2 SASEGT. This CDR3 is 15 amino acids long. CDR3 loop: CASSEASSRNQPQHF. CDR3 nucleotide sequence: TGTGCCAGCAGTGAAGCGTCGTCGAGGAATCAGCCCCAGCATTTT.

This chain joins TRBV19 and TRBJ2-7, with 8 bases identical to TRBD1. The CDR3 runs 15 residues. The junction had 1 base not matched to a gene; V was cut back by 0 bases and J by 0 bases. Germline assignment: CDR1 LNHDA and CDR2 SQIVND (reference sequence). The CDR3 nucleotides are TGTGCCAGTAGTATAGAAACAGGGGGCTCCTACGAGCAGTACTTC. Translating gives CASSIETGGSYEQYF.

This chain connects TRBV7-6 to TRBJ2-1, with 8 nucleotides matching TRBD2. The CDR3 loop spans 15 amino acids. V shed 5 bases and J 6 bases; nucleotides not matched to a gene: 9. Germline V gene sequence: CDR1 SGHVS, CDR2 FNYEAQ. DNA of the CDR3: TGTGCCAGCAGCCTGACGGGACTAGGCTTCAATGAGCAGTTCTTC. This codes for CASSLTGLGFNEQFF.

The chain has TRBV6-2 or TRBV6-3 and TRBJ2-2; D not certain. Germline V gene data show CDR1 as MNHEY and CDR2 as SVGEGT. V dropped 6 bases and J dropped 5 bases, with 10 bases sitting between them. CDR3 size: 13 residues. The CDR3 nucleotides read TGTGCCAGCAGCCCTTCCGGGACCGGGGAGCTGTTTTTT. Its translation is CASSPSGTGELFF.

The chain is built from TRBV2 and TRBJ2-1; TRBD2 matches 13 bases. Per the germline V gene, CDR1 is SNHLY and CDR2 is FYNNEI. The CDR3 has 15 amino acids. After removal of 6 bases from V and 7 bases from J, the junction contained 6 bases not matched to a gene. In nucleotides, the CDR3 is TGTGCCAGCAGACCCGGGACTAGCGGGATGAATGAGCAGTTCTTC. Its translation: CASRPGTSGMNEQFF.

The chain combines TRBV5-4 with TRBJ2-7; 8 bases are shared with TRBD1. The CDR3 is made up of 15 amino acids. The J segment lost 2 bases and the V segment lost 2 bases, leaving 6 bases of the junction unmatched. Germline V lookup: CDR1 SGHNT, CDR2 YYREEE (reference sequence). The DNA of the CDR3 is TGTGCCAGCAGCTTAAGGACAGGGAATCCCTACGAGCAGTACTTC. This translates into CASSLRTGNPYEQYF. Based on the CDR3 plus reference TRBV5-4 and TRBJ2-7, the full variable domain is ETGVTQSPTHLIKTRGQQVTLRCSSQSGHNTVSWYQQALGQGPQFIFQYYREEENGRGNFPPRFSGLQFPNYSSELNVNALELDDSALYLCASSLRTGNPYEQYFGPGTRLTVT.

This clone was picked up a small number of times. The CDR3 loop reads CASRQGASYSYEQYF. The CDR3 region has the DNA TGTGCCAGTAGGCAGGGGGCTTCCTACTCCTACGAGCAGTACTTC. This chain connects TRBV19 to TRBJ2-7, with 8 positions matching TRBD1. The CDR3 is 15 amino acids. Germline V gene lookup returns CDR1 LNHDA and CDR2 SQIVND (reference sequence). After removal of 6 bases from V and 0 bases from J, the junction contained 7 bases not matched to a gene.

This chain connects TRBV6-1 to TRBJ1-3, with a possible D match to TRBD1 (5 bases). Germline V gene data show CDR1 as MNHNS and CDR2 as SASEGT. The ends were cut back, 5 bases at V and 7 bases at J, with 12 bases in the middle. The length of the CDR3 is 13 residues. In DNA form, the CDR3 reads TGTGCCAGCAGTTCCCTCGGGGGGAACACCATATATTTT. This translates into CASSSLGGNTIYF.

The CDR3 nucleotides are TGTGCCAGCAGTTTTCGTGGGAGGGCCCAAGAGACCCAGTACTTC. This translates into CASSFRGRAQETQYF. This rearrangement joins TRBV28 to TRBJ2-5; 7 nucleotides agree with TRBD2. The CDR3 covers 15 residues. J gave up 1 base and V 3 bases, and 5 bases lay outside the gene matches. Germline V gives CDR1 MDHEN, CDR2 SYDVKM. Combining the CDR3 with reference TRBV28 and TRBJ2-5 gives the whole variable domain DVKVTQSSRYLVKRTGEKVFLECVQDMDHENMFWYRQDPGLGLRLIYFSYDVKMKEKGDIPEGYSVSREKKERFSLILESASTNQTSMYLCASSFRGRAQETQYFGPGTRLLVL.

The chain employs TRBV4-1 and TRBJ1-4; tentative D call: TRBD1 (6 bases). This CDR3 has 14 amino acids. V lost 2 bases and J 2 bases, leaving 6 bases between the germline ends. Looked up from germline, CDR1 is MGHRA and CDR2 is YSYEKL. The CDR3 coding sequence is TGCGCCAGCAGCCAAAGGGGGACTAATGAAAAACTGTTTTTT. Protein sequence: CASSQRGTNEKLFF.

This clone was recorded once. The rearrangement joins TRBV5-1 to TRBJ2-1, with 12 bases lining up with TRBD2. V trimming: 4 bases; J trimming: 8 bases; junction bases outside the gene matches: 7. Germline CDR1 is SGHRS and CDR2 is YFSETQ. This CDR3 is 15 amino acids long. CDR3 coding DNA: TGCGCCAGCAGCACCGGGACTAGCGGGCCCGATGAGCAGTTCTTC. This translates into CASSTGTSGPDEQFF.

The chain has TRBV2 and TRBJ2-2; D might be TRBD2 (5 bases). This CDR3 spans 15 amino acids. Germline values: CDR1 SNHLY, CDR2 FYNNEI. Between the trimmed V and J ends, which lost 3 bases and 5 bases, there was a span of 13 bases. The CDR3, as DNA: TGTGCCAGCAGTGACCTAGCCCTCCTAACCGGGGAGCTGTTTTTT. Its translation is CASSDLALLTGELFF.

Only a few counts were recorded for this clone. This chain uses TRBV2 with TRBJ1-6, with 7 bases identical to TRBD1. V was pared by 8 bases and J by 4 bases, with 5 bases of the junction left unmatched. CDR1 is SNHLY and CDR2 is FYNNEI in the germline V gene. There are 14 residues in the CDR3. CDR3 amino acids: CASLQGSYNSPLHF. The CDR3 bases are TGTGCCAGCCTACAGGGGAGTTATAATTCACCCCTCCACTTT.

The chain links TRBV10-3 to TRBJ1-1; 7 bases are a match to TRBD1. The CDR3 has 15 amino acids. Looked up from germline, CDR1 is ENHRY and CDR2 is SYGVKD. The V and J ends lost 10 bases and 1 base, in that order; junction bases with no gene match: 12. CDR3 residues: CATRDSLTRNTEAFF. As DNA, the CDR3 is TGTGCCACGAGGGACAGTTTAACTAGGAACACTGAAGCTTTCTTT.

V and J are TRBV6-5 and TRBJ2-7; TRBD2 agrees at 8 bases. Unmatched junction bases numbered 3, after V lost 0 bases and J lost 2 bases. The CDR3 consists of 15 residues. Germline CDR1 reads MNHEY; CDR2 reads SVGAGI. DNA of the CDR3: TGTGCCAGCAGTTACTCGGGCGGGAGGACCTACGAGCAGTACTTC. Its protein product is CASSYSGGRTYEQYF.

V gene TRBV5-1 combines with J gene TRBJ2-1, with TRBD2 identical over 7 bases. Trimming removed 4 bases from V and 6 bases from J; junction bases left unmatched: 16. CDR1 SGHRS and CDR2 YFSETQ come from the germline V gene. This CDR3 comprises 17 residues. The CDR3 protein is CASSPIPTSTGSNEQFF. CDR3 nucleotides: TGCGCCAGCAGCCCCATCCCGACTAGCACGGGGTCCAATGAGCAGTTCTTC.

V gene TRBV18 combines with J gene TRBJ2-2; 9 nucleotides line up with TRBD2. Per the germline V gene, CDR1 is KGHSH and CDR2 is LQKENI. CDR3 length: 18 amino acids. V lost 3 bases and J lost 1; bases outside the gene matches: 9. The CDR3 bases are TGTGCCAGCTCACCTCCAGCTAGACTAGCGGAGAACACCGGGGAGCTGTTTTTT. As protein: CASSPPARLAENTGELFF.

The CDR3 bases are TGTGCCAGTAGTATAGCTGGGGGCGGCGATACGCAGTATTTT. Translating gives CASSIAGGGDTQYF. The genes are TRBV19 and TRBJ2-3; TRBD1 might be the D (6 bases). In germline, CDR1 is LNHDA, CDR2 SQIVND (reference sequence). There are 14 residues in the CDR3. The V and J ends lost 1 base and 6 bases respectively, with 11 bases between them.

The chain couples TRBV10-3 to TRBJ2-6, with D tentatively TRBD1 (6 bases). Germline V gene sequence: CDR1 ENHRY, CDR2 SYGVKD. CDR3 length equals 14 residues. This CDR3 is CAGAPYSGANVLTF. CDR3 nucleotides: TGTGCGGGGGCACCTTACTCTGGGGCCAACGTCCTGACTTTC.

The V call is TRBV6-2 or TRBV6-3, the J call TRBJ2-1, with D perhaps TRBD1 (5 bases). Trimming stripped 4 bases from V and 7 bases from J, with 11 bases between. The CDR3 contains 13 residues. Germline V gene sequence: CDR1 MNHEY, CDR2 SVGEGT. The DNA for the CDR3 is TGTGCCAGCAGTTTCATTCAGGGTAATGAGCAGTTCTTC. As protein: CASSFIQGNEQFF.

The chain has TRBV27 and TRBJ2-6; D call uncertain. Germline lookup yields CDR1 MNHEY and CDR2 SMNVEV (reference sequence). The CDR3 has 16 residues. Trimming removed 4 bases at V and 3 bases at J, with 13 bases between. The CDR3 reads CASSSYTDIGANVLTF. DNA of the CDR3: TGTGCCAGCAGTTCGTATACAGATATTGGGGCCAACGTCCTGACTTTC.

On this clone: The sample holds other DNA sequences that translate to the same CDR3. V and J are TRBV30 and TRBJ1-3; no firm D call. Germline V CDR1 and CDR2: GTSNPN, SVGIG (reference sequence). This CDR3 is built from 13 residues. V gave up 2 bases and J gave up 0 bases, with 5 bases separating them. CDR3 in DNA: TGTGCCTGGAGTAGAGGCTCTGGAAACACCATATATTTT. Amino acids: CAWSRGSGNTIYF.

J is TRBJ1-6 and V is TRBV2, with a tentative D call TRBD1 (6 bases). The CDR3 contains 14 residues. Germline-derived CDR1 and CDR2 are SNHLY and FYNNEI. Trimming took 6 bases from V and 7 from J, leaving 13 bases between them. The CDR3 DNA is TGTGCCAGCAGAGCGGACAGCAAAAATTCACCCCTCCACTTT. This encodes CASRADSKNSPLHF.

The V and J genes are TRBV5-1 and TRBJ2-5, with TRBD1 identical over 10 bases. The CDR3 extends over 15 amino acids. J lost 4 bases, V lost 0 bases, and 3 bases had no gene match. The germline CDR1 and CDR2 sequences are SGHRS and YFSETQ. CDR3 nucleotides: TGCGCCAGCAGCTTGGAGGGACAGGGGATAGAGACCCAGTACTTC. This codes for CASSLEGQGIETQYF.